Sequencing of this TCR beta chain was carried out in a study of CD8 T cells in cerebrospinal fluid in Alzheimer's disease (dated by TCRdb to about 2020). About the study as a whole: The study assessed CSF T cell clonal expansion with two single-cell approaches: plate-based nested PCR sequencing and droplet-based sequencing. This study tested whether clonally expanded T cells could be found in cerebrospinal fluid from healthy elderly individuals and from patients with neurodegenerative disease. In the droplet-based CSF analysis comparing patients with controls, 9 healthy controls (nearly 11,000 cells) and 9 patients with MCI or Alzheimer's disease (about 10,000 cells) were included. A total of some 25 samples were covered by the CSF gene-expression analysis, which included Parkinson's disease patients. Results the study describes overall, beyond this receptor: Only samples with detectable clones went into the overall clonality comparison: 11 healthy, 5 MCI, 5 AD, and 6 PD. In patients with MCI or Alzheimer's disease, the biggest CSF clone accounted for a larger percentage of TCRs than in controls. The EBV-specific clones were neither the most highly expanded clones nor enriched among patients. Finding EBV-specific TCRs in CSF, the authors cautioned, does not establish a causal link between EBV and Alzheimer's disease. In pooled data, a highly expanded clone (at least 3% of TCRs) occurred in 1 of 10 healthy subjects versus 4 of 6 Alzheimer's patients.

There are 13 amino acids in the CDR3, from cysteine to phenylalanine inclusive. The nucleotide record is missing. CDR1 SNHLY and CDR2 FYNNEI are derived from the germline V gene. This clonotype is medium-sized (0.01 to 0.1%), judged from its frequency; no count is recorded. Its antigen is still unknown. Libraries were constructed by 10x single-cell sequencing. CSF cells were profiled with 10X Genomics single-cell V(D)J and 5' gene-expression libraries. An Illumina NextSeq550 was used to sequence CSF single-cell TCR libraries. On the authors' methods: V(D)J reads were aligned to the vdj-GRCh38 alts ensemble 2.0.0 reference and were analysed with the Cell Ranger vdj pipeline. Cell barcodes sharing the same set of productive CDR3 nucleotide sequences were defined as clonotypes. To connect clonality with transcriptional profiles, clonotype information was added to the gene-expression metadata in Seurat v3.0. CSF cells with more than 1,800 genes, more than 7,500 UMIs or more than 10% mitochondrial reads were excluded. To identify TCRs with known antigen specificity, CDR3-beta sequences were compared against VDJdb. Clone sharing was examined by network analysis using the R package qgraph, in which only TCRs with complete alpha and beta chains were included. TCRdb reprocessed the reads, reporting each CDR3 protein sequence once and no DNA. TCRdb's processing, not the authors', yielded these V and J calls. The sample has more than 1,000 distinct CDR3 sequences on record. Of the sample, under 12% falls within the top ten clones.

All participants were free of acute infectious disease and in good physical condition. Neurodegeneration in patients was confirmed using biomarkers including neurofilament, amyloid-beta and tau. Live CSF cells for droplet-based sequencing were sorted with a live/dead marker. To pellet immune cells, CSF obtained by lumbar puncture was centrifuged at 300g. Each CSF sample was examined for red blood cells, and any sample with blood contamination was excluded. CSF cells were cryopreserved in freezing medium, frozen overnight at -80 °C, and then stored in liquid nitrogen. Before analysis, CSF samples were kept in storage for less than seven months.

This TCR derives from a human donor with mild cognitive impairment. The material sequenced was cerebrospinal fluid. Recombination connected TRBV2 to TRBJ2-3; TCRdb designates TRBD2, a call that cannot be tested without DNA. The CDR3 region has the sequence CAGGRLAYYTQYF.